The 4 T cell receptor beta chains below all came from one sample that was sequenced in a study of blood T cell repertoires in COVID-19. Generated by immunoSEQ multiplex PCR, the TCRdb table keeps only in-frame clones and is missing some. The sample lists around 37,000 clones, around 70% seen once, with roughly a tenth in the top ten. The specimen was peripheral blood. The receptors shown here come from a man in his 70s with COVID-19, enrolled during active disease.

The table lists this clone with a few counts. The chain couples TRBV3-1 (or the pseudogene TRBV3-2) to TRBJ1-1; 8 bases agree with TRBD1. Germline V lookup: CDR1 LGHDT, CDR2 YNNKEL (reference sequence). CDR3 length: 14 amino acids. The V gene end was trimmed by 5 bases and the J gene end by 5 bases; junction bases not matched to a gene: 7. The CDR3 is CASSRFRGLTEAFF. The CDR3 DNA sequence: TGTGCCAGCAGCAGATTCAGGGGGCTGACTGAAGCTTTCTTT.

CDR3 nucleotides: TGCGCCAGCCTCAGGGGCGGCTGGGCCTACGAGCAGTACTTC. This encodes CASLRGGWAYEQYF. V and J are TRBV23-1 and TRBJ2-7; the D gene is possibly TRBD1 (6 bases). TRBV23-1 is flagged as an ORF with uncertain function. Trimming left V 8 bases short and J 2 bases short, with 16 bases between. This CDR3 is built from 14 residues.

Ten or more counts support this clone. V usage is TRBV5-1 and J usage is TRBJ1-1; tentatively, D is TRBD1 (6 bases). Trimming took 4 bases from V and 0 from J, leaving 13 bases between them. CDR3 length: 15 residues. Germline CDR1 reads SGHRS; CDR2 reads YFSETQ. This CDR3 reads CASSPGTWMNTEAFF. The CDR3 DNA reads TGCGCCAGCAGCCCGGGGACATGGATGAACACTGAAGCTTTCTTT.

This clone was counted between two and nine times. V usage is TRBV4-2 and J usage is TRBJ2-1, with 7 bases lining up with TRBD2. V was clipped by 1 base and J by 4 bases; unmatched bases: 7. Germline CDR1 LGHNA, CDR2 YNFKEQ. This CDR3 is built from 16 residues. The CDR3 sequence is CASSQVPPGGYNEQFF. CDR3 coding DNA: TGTGCCAGCAGCCAAGTTCCCCCGGGGGGTTACAATGAGCAGTTCTTC.